This T cell receptor beta chain was obtained from a study of immune evolution from preneoplasia to lung adenocarcinoma. Study-level points and caveats: Compared with EGFR-mutant or double wild-type lesions, KRAS-mutant nodules were more clonal. Top clone frequencies peaked in normal lung, apparently declining through invasive adenocarcinoma.

As to this clone: Its antigen is currently unknown.

The method was immunoSEQ multiplex PCR; TCRdb's version includes in-frame clones alone and lacks a portion of them. The sample gives 10,000 or so clones, roughly 80% of which show up once; approximately 10% is in the top ten. Histologic diagnosis was independently verified by two lung pathologists. After pathologic assessment, macro-dissection selected premalignant or tumor cells for extraction. V gave up 8 bases and J gave up 14 bases; unmatched junction bases: 16. This CDR3 spans 14 amino acids. Germline values: CDR1 MRHNA, CDR2 SNTAGT. V and J are TRBV6-4 and TRBJ2-1; the match to TRBD1 covers 9 bases. The sample comprised FFPE minimally invasive lung adenocarcinoma tissue. The TCR sequence derives from a donor older than 65 with lung adenocarcinoma. CDR3 sequence reads: CASRTGVSRQGEFF. The CDR3 coding sequence is TGTGCCAGCCGGACAGGGGTATCTCGCCAGGGAGAGTTCTTC.